This TCR beta chain was recovered during a study of blood T cell repertoires in COVID-19. Study background: Samples of COVID-19 (acute and convalescent) were obtained from the United States, Italy and Spain.

In the study's own analysis: The authors estimated nucleated cell counts from reference gene primer amplification. Sequencing was performed with immunoSEQ multiplex PCR; in TCRdb, only in-frame clones are kept and a portion is missing. V and J calls plus clone size are reproduced from that table; the DNA served to infer D and trimming. Altogether about 350,000 clones are present, under 95% being singletons, with the ten largest covering less than 3.5%. Germline V gene data show CDR1 as SGHNT and CDR2 as YYREEE (reference sequence). This CDR3 is built from 14 residues. V was shortened by 0 bases and J by 4 bases, with 9 bases between the two germline ends.

V is TRBV5-4 and J is TRBJ2-3; tentative D call: TRBD2 (5 bases). The material sequenced was peripheral blood. This receptor was taken from a woman between 18 and 30 years old who had recovered from COVID-19. CDR3 coding DNA: TGTGCCAGCAGCTTGGGTGGTAGCGCAGATACGCAGTATTTT. It specifies CASSLGGSADTQYF. The whole variable domain, remainder taken from reference TRBV5-4 and TRBJ2-3, is ETGVTQSPTHLIKTRGQQVTLRCSSQSGHNTVSWYQQALGQGPQFIFQYYREEENGRGNFPPRFSGLQFPNYSSELNVNALELDDSALYLCASSLGGSADTQYFGPGTRLTVL.